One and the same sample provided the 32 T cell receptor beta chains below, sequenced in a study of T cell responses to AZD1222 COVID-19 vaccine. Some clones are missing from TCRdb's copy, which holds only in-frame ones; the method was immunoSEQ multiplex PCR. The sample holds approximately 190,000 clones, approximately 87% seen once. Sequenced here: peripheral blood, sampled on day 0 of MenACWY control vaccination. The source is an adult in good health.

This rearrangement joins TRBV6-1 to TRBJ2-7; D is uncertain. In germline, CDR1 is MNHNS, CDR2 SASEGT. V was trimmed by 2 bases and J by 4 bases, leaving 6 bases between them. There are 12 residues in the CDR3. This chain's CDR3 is CASSERVYEQYF. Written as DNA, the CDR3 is TGTGCCAGCAGTGAACGGGTATACGAGCAGTACTTC.

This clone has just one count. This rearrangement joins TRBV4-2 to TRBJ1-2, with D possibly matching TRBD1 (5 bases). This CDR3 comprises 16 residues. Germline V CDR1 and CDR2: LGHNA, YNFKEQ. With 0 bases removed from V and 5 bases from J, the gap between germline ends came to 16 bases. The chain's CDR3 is CASSQDPTVSRYGYTF. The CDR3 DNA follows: TGTGCCAGCAGCCAAGATCCGACAGTCTCAAGATATGGCTACACCTTC.

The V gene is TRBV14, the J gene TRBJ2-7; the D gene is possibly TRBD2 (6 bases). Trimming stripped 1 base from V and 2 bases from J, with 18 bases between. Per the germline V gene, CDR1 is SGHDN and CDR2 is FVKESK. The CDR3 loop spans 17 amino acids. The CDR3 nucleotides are TGTGCCAGCAGCCAAGTAGGAGGGGCGCATATACCCTACGAGCAGTACTTC. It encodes CASSQVGGAHIPYEQYF.

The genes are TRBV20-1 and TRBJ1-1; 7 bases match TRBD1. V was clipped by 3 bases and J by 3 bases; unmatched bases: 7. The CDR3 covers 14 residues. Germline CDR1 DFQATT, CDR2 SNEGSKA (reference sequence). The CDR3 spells CSASNVQGDTEAFF. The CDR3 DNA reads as TGCAGTGCTAGTAACGTCCAGGGGGACACTGAAGCTTTCTTT.

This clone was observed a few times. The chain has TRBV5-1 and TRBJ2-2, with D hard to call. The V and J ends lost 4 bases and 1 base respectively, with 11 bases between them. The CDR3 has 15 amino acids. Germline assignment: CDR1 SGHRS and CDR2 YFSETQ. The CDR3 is CASSPSDQNTGELFF. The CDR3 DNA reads TGCGCCAGCAGCCCGAGTGACCAGAACACCGGGGAGCTGTTTTTT.

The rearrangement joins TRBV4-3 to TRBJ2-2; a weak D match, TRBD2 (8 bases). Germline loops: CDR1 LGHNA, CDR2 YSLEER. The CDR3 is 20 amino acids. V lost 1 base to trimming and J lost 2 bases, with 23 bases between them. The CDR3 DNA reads TGCGCCAGCAGCCAAGGAATTCTTAGCGGGACAGCCCCAAACACCGGGGAGCTGTTTTTT. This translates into CASSQGILSGTAPNTGELFF.

The CDR3 DNA reads as TGTGCCAGCAGCTCACAGCTAAACAACTACGAGCAGTACTTC. Translating it yields CASSSQLNNYEQYF. The rearrangement joins TRBV7-3 to TRBJ2-7; D is ambiguous. The CDR3 totals 14 residues. The V and J ends lost 4 bases and 3 bases respectively, with 13 bases between them. Germline values: CDR1 SGHTA, CDR2 FQGTGA.

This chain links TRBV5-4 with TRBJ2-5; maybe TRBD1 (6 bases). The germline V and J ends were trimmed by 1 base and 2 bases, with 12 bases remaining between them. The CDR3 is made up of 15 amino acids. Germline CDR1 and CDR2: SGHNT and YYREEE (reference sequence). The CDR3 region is CASSLPAGTQETQYF. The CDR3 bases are TGTGCCAGCAGCTTGCCCGCAGGGACACAAGAGACCCAGTACTTC.

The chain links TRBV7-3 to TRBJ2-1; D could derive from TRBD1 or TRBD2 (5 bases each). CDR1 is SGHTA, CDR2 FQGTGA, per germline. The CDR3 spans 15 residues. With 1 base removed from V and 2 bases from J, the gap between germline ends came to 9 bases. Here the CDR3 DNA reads TGTGCCAGCAGCTTAAGTGAGGGACCCTACAATGAGCAGTTCTTC. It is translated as CASSLSEGPYNEQFF.

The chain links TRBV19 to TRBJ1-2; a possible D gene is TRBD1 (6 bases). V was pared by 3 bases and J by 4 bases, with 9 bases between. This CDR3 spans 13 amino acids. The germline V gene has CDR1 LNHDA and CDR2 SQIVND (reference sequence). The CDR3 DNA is TGTGCCAGTAGTATGGACAGACTCTATGGCTACACCTTC. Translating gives CASSMDRLYGYTF.

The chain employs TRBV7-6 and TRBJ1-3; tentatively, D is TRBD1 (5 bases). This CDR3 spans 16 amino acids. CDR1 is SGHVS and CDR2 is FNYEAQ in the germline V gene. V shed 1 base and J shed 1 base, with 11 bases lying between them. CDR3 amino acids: CASSLVSGGSGNTIYF. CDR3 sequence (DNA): TGTGCCAGCAGCTTAGTCTCGGGGGGTTCTGGAAACACCATATATTTT.

The CDR3 bases are TGTGCCAGCAGTTGGACAGGGGGCTATGGCTACACCTTC. Its translation is CASSWTGGYGYTF. The rearrangement links TRBV28 to TRBJ1-2; 10 bases match TRBD1. Germline trimming cut 4 bases from V and 4 bases from J; bases unmatched to any gene: 0. Germline V lookup: CDR1 MDHEN, CDR2 SYDVKM. The CDR3 totals 13 residues.

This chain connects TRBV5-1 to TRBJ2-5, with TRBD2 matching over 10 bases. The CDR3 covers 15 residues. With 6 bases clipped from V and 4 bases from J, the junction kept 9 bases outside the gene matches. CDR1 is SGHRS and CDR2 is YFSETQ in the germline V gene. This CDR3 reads CASTLSGLAVETQYF. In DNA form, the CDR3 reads TGCGCCAGCACGTTGTCAGGACTAGCGGTAGAGACCCAGTACTTC. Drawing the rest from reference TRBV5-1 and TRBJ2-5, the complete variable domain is KAGVTQTPRYLIKTRGQQVTLSCSPISGHRSVSWYQQTPGQGLQFLFEYFSETQRNKGNFPGRFSGRQFSNSRSEMNVSTLELGDSALYLCASTLSGLAVETQYFGPGTRLLVL.

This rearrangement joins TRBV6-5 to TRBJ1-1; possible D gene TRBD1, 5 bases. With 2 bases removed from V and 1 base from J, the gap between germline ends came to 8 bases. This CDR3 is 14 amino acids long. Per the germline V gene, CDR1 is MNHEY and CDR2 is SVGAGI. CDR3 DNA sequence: TGTGCCAGCAGTTACGGGGACCGGAACACTGAAGCTTTCTTT. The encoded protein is CASSYGDRNTEAFF.

DNA of the CDR3: TGTGCCAGCAGCCAAGCCCCTAGCAATCAGCCCCAGCATTTT. Protein product: CASSQAPSNQPQHF. This rearrangement joins TRBV3-1 (or the pseudogene TRBV3-2) to TRBJ1-5; unclear D gene. This CDR3 comprises 14 residues. Germline lookup yields CDR1 LGHDT and CDR2 YNNKEL (reference sequence). Trimming removed 1 base from V and 0 bases from J, with 4 bases in between.

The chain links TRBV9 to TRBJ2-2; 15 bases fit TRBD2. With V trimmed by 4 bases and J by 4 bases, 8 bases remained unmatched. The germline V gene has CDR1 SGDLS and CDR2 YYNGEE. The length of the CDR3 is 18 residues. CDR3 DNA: TGTGCCAGCAGCAAGGGACTAGCGGGAGGAAGTCCCACCGGGGAGCTGTTTTTT. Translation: CASSKGLAGGSPTGELFF.

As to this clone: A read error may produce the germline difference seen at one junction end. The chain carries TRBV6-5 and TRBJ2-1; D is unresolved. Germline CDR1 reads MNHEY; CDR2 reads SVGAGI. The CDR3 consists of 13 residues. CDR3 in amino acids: CASSYFPYNEQFF. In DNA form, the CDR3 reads TGTGCCAGCAGCTACTTCCCCTACAATGAGCAGTTCTTC.

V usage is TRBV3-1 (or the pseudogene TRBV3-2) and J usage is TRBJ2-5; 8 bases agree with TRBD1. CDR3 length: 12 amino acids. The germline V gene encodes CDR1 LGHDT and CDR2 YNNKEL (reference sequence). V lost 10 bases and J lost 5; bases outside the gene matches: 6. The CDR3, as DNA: TGTGCCATCTCAAGACAGGGGGAGACCCAGTACTTC. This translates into CAISRQGETQYF.

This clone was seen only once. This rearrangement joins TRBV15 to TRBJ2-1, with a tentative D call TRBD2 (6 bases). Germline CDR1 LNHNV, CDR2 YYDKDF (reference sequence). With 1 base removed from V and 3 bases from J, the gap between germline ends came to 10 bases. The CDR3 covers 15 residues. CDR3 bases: TGTGCCACCAGCAGAGTCGGGAGCTTCTACAATGAGCAGTTCTTC. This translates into CATSRVGSFYNEQFF.

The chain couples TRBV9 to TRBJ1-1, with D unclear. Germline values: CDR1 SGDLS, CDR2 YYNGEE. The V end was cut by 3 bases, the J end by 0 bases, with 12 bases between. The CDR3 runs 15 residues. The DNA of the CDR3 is TGTGCCAGCAGCGCCCGGACGGTAATGAACACTGAAGCTTTCTTT. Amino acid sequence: CASSARTVMNTEAFF.

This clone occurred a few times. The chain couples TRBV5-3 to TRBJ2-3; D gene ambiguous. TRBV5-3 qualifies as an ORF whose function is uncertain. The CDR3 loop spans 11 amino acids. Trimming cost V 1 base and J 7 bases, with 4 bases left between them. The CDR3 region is CARSLINTQYF. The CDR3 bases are TGTGCCAGAAGCTTGATTAATACGCAGTATTTT.

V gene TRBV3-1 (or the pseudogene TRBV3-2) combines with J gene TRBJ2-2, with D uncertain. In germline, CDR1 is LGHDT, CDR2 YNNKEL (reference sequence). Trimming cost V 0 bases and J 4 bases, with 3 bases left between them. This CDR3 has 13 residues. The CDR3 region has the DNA TGTGCCAGCAGCCAAGAGGTCACCGGGGAGCTGTTTTTT. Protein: CASSQEVTGELFF.

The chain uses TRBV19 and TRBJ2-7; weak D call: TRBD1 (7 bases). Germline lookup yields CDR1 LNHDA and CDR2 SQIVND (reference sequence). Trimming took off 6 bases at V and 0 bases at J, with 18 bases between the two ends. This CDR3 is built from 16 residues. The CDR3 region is CASSRSQGGPSYEQYF. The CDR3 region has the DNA TGTGCCAGTAGCCGCTCCCAGGGGGGTCCCTCCTACGAGCAGTACTTC.

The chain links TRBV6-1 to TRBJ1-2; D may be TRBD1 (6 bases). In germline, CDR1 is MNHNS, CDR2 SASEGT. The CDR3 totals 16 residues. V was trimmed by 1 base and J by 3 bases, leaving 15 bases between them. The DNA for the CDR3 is TGTGCCAGCAGTGAAGGTCAGGGGACGAGAGACTATGGCTACACCTTC. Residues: CASSEGQGTRDYGYTF.

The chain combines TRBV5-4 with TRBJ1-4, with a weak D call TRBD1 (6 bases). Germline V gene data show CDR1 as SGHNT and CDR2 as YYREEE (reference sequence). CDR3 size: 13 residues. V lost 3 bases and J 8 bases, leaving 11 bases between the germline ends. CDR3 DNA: TGTGCCAGCAGCTCACAAGGGGGGGAAAAACTGTTTTTT. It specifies CASSSQGGEKLFF.

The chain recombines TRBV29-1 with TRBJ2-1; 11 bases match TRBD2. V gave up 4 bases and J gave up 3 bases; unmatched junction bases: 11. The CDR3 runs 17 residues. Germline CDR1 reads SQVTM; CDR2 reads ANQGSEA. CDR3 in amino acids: CSVAGTSGGPNYNEQFF. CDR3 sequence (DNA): TGCAGCGTTGCGGGAACTAGCGGGGGCCCGAACTACAATGAGCAGTTCTTC.

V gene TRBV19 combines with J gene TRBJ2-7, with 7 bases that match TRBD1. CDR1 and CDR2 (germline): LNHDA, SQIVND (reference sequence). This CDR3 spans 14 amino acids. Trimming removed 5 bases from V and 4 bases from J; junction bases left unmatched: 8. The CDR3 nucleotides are TGTGCCAGTAGTGTCGGGACAGCTAGTTACGAGCAGTACTTC. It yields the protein CASSVGTASYEQYF. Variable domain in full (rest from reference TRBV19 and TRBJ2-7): DGGITQSPKYLFRKEGQNVTLSCEQNLNHDAMYWYRQDPGQGLRLIYYSQIVNDFQKGDIAEGYSVSREKKESFPLTVTSAQKNPTAFYLCASSVGTASYEQYFGPGTRLTVT.

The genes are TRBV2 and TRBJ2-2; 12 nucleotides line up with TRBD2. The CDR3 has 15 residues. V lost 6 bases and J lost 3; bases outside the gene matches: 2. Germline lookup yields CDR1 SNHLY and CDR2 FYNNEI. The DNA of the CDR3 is TGTGCCAGCAGGAGACTAGCGGGGGACACCGGGGAGCTGTTTTTT. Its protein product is CASRRLAGDTGELFF.

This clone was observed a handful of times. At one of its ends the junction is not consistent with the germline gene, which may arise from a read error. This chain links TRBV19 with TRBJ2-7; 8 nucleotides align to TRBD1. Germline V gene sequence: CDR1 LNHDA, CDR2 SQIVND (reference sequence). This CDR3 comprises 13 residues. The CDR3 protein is CASMRTGTYEQYF. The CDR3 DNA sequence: TGTGCAAGTATGAGGACAGGGACCTACGAGCAGTACTTC. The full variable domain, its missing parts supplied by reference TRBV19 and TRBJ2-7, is DGGITQSPKYLFRKEGQNVTLSCEQNLNHDAMYWYRQDPGQGLRLIYYSQIVNDFQKGDIAEGYSVSREKKESFPLTVTSAQKNPTAFYLCASMRTGTYEQYFGPGTRLTVT.

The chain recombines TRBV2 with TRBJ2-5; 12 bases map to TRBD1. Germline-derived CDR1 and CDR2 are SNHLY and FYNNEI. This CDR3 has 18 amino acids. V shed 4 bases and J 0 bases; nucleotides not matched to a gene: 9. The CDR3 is CASSVIGTGGYDQETQYF. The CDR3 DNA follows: TGTGCCAGCAGTGTTATAGGGACAGGGGGCTATGACCAAGAGACCCAGTACTTC.

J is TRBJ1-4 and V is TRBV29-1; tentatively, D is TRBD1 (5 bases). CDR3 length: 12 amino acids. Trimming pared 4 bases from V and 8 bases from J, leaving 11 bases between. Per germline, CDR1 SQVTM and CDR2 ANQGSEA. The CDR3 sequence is CSVGGDGEKLFF. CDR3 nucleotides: TGCAGCGTTGGGGGGGACGGCGAAAAACTGTTTTTT.

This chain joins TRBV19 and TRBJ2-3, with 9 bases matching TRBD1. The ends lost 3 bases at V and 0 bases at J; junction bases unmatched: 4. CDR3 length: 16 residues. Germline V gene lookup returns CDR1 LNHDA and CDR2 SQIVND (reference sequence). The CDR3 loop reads CASSMVGTGSTDTQYF. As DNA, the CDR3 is TGTGCCAGTAGTATGGTCGGGACAGGGAGCACAGATACGCAGTATTTT. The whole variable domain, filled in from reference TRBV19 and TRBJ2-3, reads DGGITQSPKYLFRKEGQNVTLSCEQNLNHDAMYWYRQDPGQGLRLIYYSQIVNDFQKGDIAEGYSVSREKKESFPLTVTSAQKNPTAFYLCASSMVGTGSTDTQYFGPGTRLTVL.